The rows below give T cell receptor beta chains drawn from one sample of a study of response to subunit inactivated influenza vaccine. One entry per CDR3 protein, called by TCRdb with MiXCR from the RT-PCR reads. The sample consists of over 750,000 distinct CDR3 sequences, 21% of them appearing once. The sequences come from PBMCs from blood, collected more than 4 days after vaccination. The source of these receptors is a man aged 45-65 years who received an inactivated influenza vaccine. Each CDR3 is given with its conserved first and last residue. D genes are given only for firm matches. The size entry is marked missing in some rows and otherwise reads once, few, many or a size class.

abundance,v_gene,d_gene,j_gene,CDR3aa,CDR3nt
few,TRBV15,TRBD2,TRBJ2-5,CATTRKLAGAETQYF,TGTGCCACCACACGGAAACTAGCGGGAGCGGAGACCCAGTACTTC
-,TRBV7-6,-,TRBJ2-1,CASSLTQKANEQFF,TGTGCCAGCAGCCTGACGCAAAAAGCCAATGAGCAGTTCTTC
-,TRBV24-1,-,TRBJ2-1,CATSDSSTRHNEQFF,TGTGCCACCAGTGATTCATCGACAAGGCACAATGAGCAGTTCTTC
few,TRBV20-1,-,TRBJ1-1,CSVNGPRGEAFF,TGCAGTGTCAACGGGCCGCGGGGTGAAGCTTTCTTT
-,TRBV7-9,TRBD1,TRBJ2-1,CASSYRDRGQYNEQFF,TGTGCCAGCAGCTATAGGGACAGGGGGCAATACAATGAGCAGTTCTTC
few,TRBV20-1,-,TRBJ2-3,CSASGVVSTDTQYF,TGCAGTGCAAGTGGGGTCGTTAGCACAGATACGCAGTATTTT
-,TRBV20-1,TRBD2,TRBJ2-1,CSARGRGSRDEQFF,TGCAGTGCTAGAGGTCGCGGGAGTAGGGATGAGCAGTTCTTC
-,TRBV5-1,-,TRBJ1-4,CASSLGLTTNEKLFF,TGCGCCAGCAGCTTGGGGTTGACAACTAATGAAAAACTGTTTTTT
few,TRBV18,-,TRBJ2-1,CASSPGTVSSYNEQFF,TGTGCCAGCTCACCAGGGACCGTCAGCTCCTACAATGAGCAGTTCTTC
-,TRBV28,TRBD1,TRBJ2-7,CASSFVWDRGDEQYF,TGTGCCAGCAGTTTTGTTTGGGACAGGGGCGACGAGCAGTACTTC
few,TRBV4-1,TRBD2,TRBJ2-5,CASSHFLAGSETQYF,TGCGCCAGCAGCCATTTTCTAGCGGGGAGCGAGACCCAGTACTTC
-,TRBV29-1,TRBD2,TRBJ2-7,CSVKRGSSYEQYF,TGCAGCGTGAAGCGGGGCAGCTCCTACGAGCAGTACTTC
-,TRBV5-1,-,TRBJ2-1,CASSGRGRPNNEQFF,TGCGCCAGCAGCGGGAGGGGGAGGCCGAACAATGAGCAGTTCTTC
-,TRBV7-6,TRBD2,TRBJ2-1,CASSQNSGGPRGDEQFF,TGTGCCAGCAGCCAAAATAGCGGGGGGCCGCGGGGGGATGAGCAGTTCTTC
-,TRBV11-2,TRBD2,TRBJ2-1,CASSSSGTSGSVYNEQFF,TGTGCCAGCAGCTCCAGCGGGACTAGCGGGAGCGTCTACAATGAGCAGTTCTTC
few,TRBV27,-,TRBJ2-1,CASSFVVGEFNSYNEQFF,TGTGCCAGCAGTTTTGTAGTCGGGGAGTTTAATTCCTACAATGAGCAGTTCTTC
-,TRBV5-1,-,TRBJ1-1,CASSSVGNLKTEAFF,TGCGCCAGCAGCTCAGTGGGCAATCTTAAGACTGAAGCTTTCTTT
-,TRBV5-1,TRBD2,TRBJ2-5,CASSFERGGPLETQYF,TGCGCCAGCAGCTTCGAGCGGGGGGGGCCTTTGGAGACCCAGTACTTC
few,TRBV2,-,TRBJ2-7,CASSPGDGFSYEQYF,TGTGCCAGCAGTCCGGGGGACGGCTTCTCCTACGAGCAGTACTTC
-,TRBV5-5,TRBD2,TRBJ2-2,CASSSTSGNTGELFF,TGTGCCAGCAGCTCGACTAGCGGTAACACCGGGGAGCTGTTTTTT
once,TRBV10-3,-,TRBJ2-5,CAISGETQETQYF,TGTGCCATCTCCGGTGAGACCCAAGAGACCCAGTACTTC
many,TRBV4-1,-,TRBJ1-2,CASSQESALNYGYTF,TGCGCCAGCAGCCAAGAATCAGCCCTTAACTATGGCTACACCTTC
few,TRBV6-5,-,TRBJ1-2,CASSWTGGNGYTF,TGTGCCAGCAGTTGGACGGGAGGGAATGGCTACACCTTC
-,TRBV7-9,-,TRBJ2-2,CASSSYRRPTGELFF,TGTGCCAGCAGCTCTTACAGGCGACCCACCGGGGAGCTGTTTTTT
-,TRBV6-1,TRBD1,TRBJ1-5,CASSSGQGINQPQHF,TGTGCCAGCAGCTCTGGACAGGGAATTAATCAGCCCCAGCATTTT
few,TRBV7-8,TRBD2,TRBJ2-1,CASSVTSGRHNEQFF,TGTGCCAGCAGCGTCACTAGCGGGAGACACAATGAGCAGTTCTTC
-,TRBV7-2,-,TRBJ2-1,CASSRDGYSYNEQFF,TGTGCCAGCAGCCGAGACGGATACTCCTACAATGAGCAGTTCTTC
few,TRBV20-1,TRBD1,TRBJ1-5,CSARVFGTGGWANQPQHF,TGCAGTGCTAGAGTCTTCGGGACAGGCGGTTGGGCCAACCAGCCCCAGCATTTT
-,TRBV10-3,-,TRBJ2-1,CAIRPTDGGSYNEQFF,TGTGCCATCAGGCCGACAGACGGGGGCTCCTACAATGAGCAGTTCTTC
-,TRBV20-1,-,TRBJ2-4,CSARRPFSSGNIQYF,TGCAGTGCTAGACGTCCTTTTAGTTCGGGAAACATTCAGTACTTC
-,TRBV3-1,-,TRBJ2-2,CASSLLARTGELFF,TGTGCCAGCAGCCTGCTGGCCCGCACCGGGGAGCTGTTTTTT